The rows below give T cell receptor beta chains drawn from one sample of a study of control samples from healthy donors and cancer patients. Produced via immunoSEQ multiplex PCR; TCRdb's table is partial and in-frame only. The sample gives 75,000 to 90,000 clones, 75% to 90% of which show up once; over 5.5% is in the top ten. Sequenced material: blood. Every receptor here comes from a man between 50 and 59 years old in good health. Each CDR3 is given with its conserved first and last residue. Each record gives: V gene, clone size, D gene, J gene, CDR3 protein, CDR3 DNA. D genes are given only for firm matches. Only part of the rows carry a size: once, few, many, or a class if the clone is expanded.

>TRBV4-1|.|.|TRBJ1-2
CASSQDWGIGYTF
TGCGCCAGCAGCCAAGATTGGGGGATTGGCTACACCTTC
>TRBV6-2/TRBV6-3|.|.|TRBJ1-6
CASSYSEVPGGNSPLHF
TGTGCCAGCAGCTACTCCGAGGTACCGGGAGGGAATTCACCCCTCCACTTT
>TRBV9|.|TRBD2|TRBJ2-1
CASSVVGGGRYNEQFF
TGTGCCAGCAGCGTAGTTGGCGGGGGGCGGTACAATGAGCAGTTCTTC
>TRBV19|.|.|TRBJ1-5
CASSLVLYQPQHF
TGTGCCAGTAGTCTCGTCCTTTATCAGCCCCAGCATTTT
>TRBV4-2|.|.|TRBJ2-1
CASSQSTAYNEQFF
TGTGCCAGCAGCCAATCGACAGCATACAATGAGCAGTTCTTC
>TRBV5-4|.|TRBD2|TRBJ2-7
CASSRGVYEQYF
TGTGCCAGCAGCCGGGGGGTCTACGAGCAGTACTTC
>TRBV11-1|.|.|TRBJ1-1
CASSPYRETEAFF
TGTGCCAGCTCCCCCTACAGGGAAACTGAAGCTTTCTTT
>TRBV5-1|once|TRBD1|TRBJ1-1
CASSLERGQGTEAFF
TGCGCCAGCAGCTTGGAGAGGGGGCAGGGCACTGAAGCTTTCTTT
>TRBV19|.|TRBD2|TRBJ2-7
CASSGRGDEQYF
TGTGCCAGTAGTGGGAGGGGCGACGAGCAGTACTTC
>TRBV6-1|few|.|TRBJ1-6
CASSEWRGEYSPLHF
TGTGCCAGCAGTGAATGGAGGGGAGAATATTCACCCCTCCACTTT
>TRBV11-2|.|TRBD2|TRBJ2-7
CASSLERGAREQYF
TGTGCCAGCAGCTTAGAGCGGGGGGCTAGAGAGCAGTACTTC
>TRBV15|.|.|TRBJ2-7
CATSREGGADEQYF
TGTGCCACCAGCCGAGAAGGCGGGGCCGACGAGCAGTACTTC
>TRBV5-1|once|.|TRBJ1-1
CASSLGPGGEAFF
TGCGCCAGCAGCTTGGGACCTGGGGGTGAAGCTTTCTTT
>TRBV6-2/TRBV6-3|.|.|TRBJ1-1
CASSYRDTEAFF
TGTGCCAGCAGTTACCGGGACACTGAAGCTTTCTTT
>TRBV7-2|.|.|TRBJ1-5
CASSLGEYSNQPQHF
TGTGCCAGCAGCTTAGGGGAGTATAGCAATCAGCCCCAGCATTTT
>TRBV7-9|.|.|TRBJ1-1
CASSRGQHMNTEAFF
TGTGCCAGCAGCCGAGGACAGCACATGAACACTGAAGCTTTCTTT
>TRBV6-5|few|.|TRBJ1-5
CASSWAAGSNQPQHF
TGTGCCAGCAGTTGGGCGGCGGGGAGCAATCAGCCCCAGCATTTT
>TRBV6-5|once|.|TRBJ2-1
CASSYGGAPNEQFF
TGTGCCAGCAGTTACGGGGGGGCCCCGAATGAGCAGTTCTTC
>TRBV7-9|.|TRBD1|TRBJ2-7
CASSPQIGQGAGNEQYF
TGTGCCAGCAGCCCACAGATCGGACAGGGGGCTGGAAACGAGCAGTACTTC
>TRBV18|.|.|TRBJ2-3
CASSPYGGSDTQYF
TGTGCCAGCTCACCATATGGCGGGTCGGATACGCAGTATTTT
>TRBV6-5|.|.|TRBJ1-4
CASSYTSDEKLFF
TGTGCCAGCAGTTACACATCGGATGAAAAACTGTTTTTT
>TRBV19|.|TRBD2|TRBJ2-7
CATARLAGGEQYF
TGTGCCACCGCCCGGCTAGCGGGGGGGGAGCAGTACTTC
>TRBV6-5|.|.|TRBJ2-3
CASSYTDLTDTQYF
TGTGCCAGCAGTTACACAGATCTCACAGATACGCAGTATTTT
>TRBV3-1/TRBV3-2|.|.|TRBJ2-1
CASSPPGTGWRIF
TGTGCCAGCAGCCCCCCAGGGACGGGGTGGAGGATCTTC
>TRBV5-5|.|.|TRBJ1-3
CASSLAGRHSGNTIYF
TGTGCCAGCAGCTTGGCCGGCCGACACTCTGGAAACACCATATATTTT
>TRBV15|few|.|TRBJ1-4
CATSSRRNEKLFF
TGTGCCACCAGCAGCCGACGGAATGAAAAACTGTTTTTT
>TRBV6-6|.|.|TRBJ1-2
CASSYSKGAGDYGYTF
TGTGCCAGCAGTTACTCGAAAGGGGCAGGCGACTATGGCTACACCTTC
>TRBV2|.|.|TRBJ1-2
CASSVGSGNGYTF
TGTGCCAGCAGCGTCGGCTCAGGGAATGGCTACACCTTC
>TRBV5-1|.|.|TRBJ2-5
CASSLWQAWVKETQYF
TGCGCCAGCAGCTTGTGGCAGGCGTGGGTTAAAGAGACCCAGTACTTC
>TRBV4-1|.|.|TRBJ1-3
CASSQLNPGLSGNTIYF
TGCGCCAGCAGCCAGCTAAATCCCGGGCTCTCTGGAAACACCATATATTTT
>TRBV9|.|.|TRBJ1-1
CASSRDTNTEAFF
TGTGCCAGCAGCCGGGACACGAACACTGAAGCTTTCTTT
>TRBV7-8|few|TRBD1|TRBJ1-2
CASSSTPGQVVGYTF
TGTGCCAGCAGCTCCACCCCCGGACAGGTGGTAGGCTACACCTTC
>TRBV29-1|.|.|TRBJ2-3
CSVIRENTDTQYF
TGCAGCGTGATCAGGGAAAACACAGATACGCAGTATTTT
>TRBV5-1|.|TRBD1|TRBJ1-1
CASSPGQATEAFF
TGCGCCAGCAGCCCCGGACAGGCAACGGAAGCTTTCTTT
>TRBV7-2|.|TRBD1|TRBJ2-3
CASSLGQGVFADTQYF
TGTGCCAGCAGCTTAGGACAGGGGGTTTTTGCAGATACGCAGTATTTT
>TRBV4-2|once|TRBD1|TRBJ1-4
CASSQETGRNEKLFF
TGTGCCAGCAGCCAAGAGACAGGGAGAAATGAAAAACTGTTTTTT
>TRBV9|.|TRBD1|TRBJ1-3
CASGTDRASGNTIYF
TGTGCCAGCGGAACTGACAGGGCCTCTGGAAACACCATATATTTT
>TRBV7-6|.|TRBD1|TRBJ2-1
CASSLLSGGSINEQFF
TGTGCCAGCAGCTTATTGTCAGGGGGTTCGATCAATGAGCAGTTCTTC
>TRBV14|.|TRBD2|TRBJ2-1
CASSQDWLAEYNEQFF
TGTGCCAGCAGCCAAGACTGGCTAGCGGAATACAATGAGCAGTTCTTC
>TRBV7-9|.|TRBD1|TRBJ1-1
CASSQQGSGPAFF
TGTGCCAGCAGCCAACAGGGGTCGGGCCCGGCTTTCTTT
>TRBV6-4|.|.|TRBJ1-1
CASSDSRNTEAFF
TGTGCCAGCAGTGACTCGCGGAATACTGAAGCTTTCTTT
>TRBV10-3|once|TRBD1|TRBJ2-6
CAISPRQGAPSSGANVLTF
TGTGCCATCAGTCCACGACAGGGGGCCCCCTCCTCTGGGGCCAACGTCCTGACTTTC
>TRBV25-1|.|.|TRBJ1-4
CASSEVVGATNEKLFF
TGTGCCAGCAGTGAAGTGGTGGGAGCAACTAATGAAAAACTGTTTTTT
>TRBV2|.|TRBD1|TRBJ1-5
CASSEARPGGSDQPQHF
TGTGCCAGCAGTGAAGCCAGGCCAGGGGGTAGTGATCAGCCCCAGCATTTT
>TRBV6-5|.|.|TRBJ1-4
CASSFRLDEKLFF
TGTGCCAGCAGTTTCAGGCTAGACGAAAAACTGTTTTTT
>TRBV6-2/TRBV6-3|.|TRBD2|TRBJ2-3
CASSYPSGGATDTQYF
TGTGCCAGCAGTTATCCAAGCGGGGGGGCTACAGATACGCAGTATTTT
>TRBV14|.|.|TRBJ2-6
CASSQDLEARGRLSGANVLTF
TGTGCCAGCAGCCAAGATTTGGAAGCTCGAGGACGTCTCTCTGGGGCCAACGTCCTGACTTTC
>TRBV7-6|.|TRBD1|TRBJ2-1
CASSTRQGVYNEQFF
TGTGCCAGCAGCACGAGACAGGGGGTCTACAATGAGCAGTTCTTC
>TRBV7-8|.|.|TRBJ2-5
CASSLGSGNLPETQYF
TGTGCCAGCAGCTTAGGTTCAGGGAATCTCCCAGAGACCCAGTACTTC
>TRBV7-8|.|TRBD1|TRBJ1-2
CASSPPGDRGYGYTF
TGTGCCAGCAGCCCCCCGGGAGACAGGGGCTATGGCTACACCTTC
>TRBV5-4|.|.|TRBJ2-5
CASSMRGGQETQYF
TGTGCCAGCAGCATGAGGGGAGGTCAAGAGACCCAGTACTTC
>TRBV7-9|.|.|TRBJ1-1
CASSLGFGGRENTEAFF
TGTGCCAGCAGCTTAGGTTTCGGGGGGAGGGAGAACACTGAAGCTTTCTTT
>TRBV5-1|.|.|TRBJ1-2
CASSLGGGGYTF
TGCGCCAGCAGCTTGGGCGGGGGTGGCTACACCTTC
>TRBV12-5|.|TRBD2|TRBJ2-3
CASGLSGGAVDTQYF
TGTGCTAGTGGCCTTAGCGGGGGGGCCGTAGATACGCAGTATTTT
>TRBV6-5|.|.|TRBJ1-5
CASSRTDSNQPQHF
TGTGCCAGCTCAAGGACAGATAGCAATCAGCCCCAGCATTTT
>TRBV12-5|few|TRBD2|TRBJ2-5
CASGPGLAGDQETQYF
TGTGCTAGTGGTCCCGGACTAGCGGGAGACCAAGAGACCCAGTACTTC
>TRBV5-1|.|TRBD1|TRBJ2-7
CASSLDPGGQDEQYF
TGCGCCAGCAGCTTGGATCCAGGGGGTCAAGACGAGCAGTACTTC